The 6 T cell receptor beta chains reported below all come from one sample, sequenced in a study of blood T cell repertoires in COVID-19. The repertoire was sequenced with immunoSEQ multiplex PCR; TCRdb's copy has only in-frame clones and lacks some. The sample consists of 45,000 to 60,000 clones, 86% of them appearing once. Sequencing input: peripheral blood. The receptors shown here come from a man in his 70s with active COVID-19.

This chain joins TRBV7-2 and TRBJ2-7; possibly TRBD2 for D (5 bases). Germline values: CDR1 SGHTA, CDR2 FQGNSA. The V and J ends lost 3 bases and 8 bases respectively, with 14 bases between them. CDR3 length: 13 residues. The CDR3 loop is CASSLRASSKQYF. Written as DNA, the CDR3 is TGTGCCAGCAGCTTGCGGGCCTCCTCGAAGCAGTACTTC.

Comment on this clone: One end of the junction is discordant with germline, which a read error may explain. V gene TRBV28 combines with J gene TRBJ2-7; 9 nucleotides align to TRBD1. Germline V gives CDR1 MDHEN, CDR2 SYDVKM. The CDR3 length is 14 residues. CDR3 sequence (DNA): TGTGCCAGCAGTTTCGGCGGCCCGGGACAGGGTGAGATCTTC. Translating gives CASSFGGPGQGEIF.

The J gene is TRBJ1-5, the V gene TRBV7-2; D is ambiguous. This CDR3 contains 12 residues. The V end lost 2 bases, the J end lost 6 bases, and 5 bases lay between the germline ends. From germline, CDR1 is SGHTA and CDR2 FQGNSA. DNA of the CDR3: TGTGCCAGCAGCTTACGCGGTCAGCCCCAGCATTTT. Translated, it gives CASSLRGQPQHF.

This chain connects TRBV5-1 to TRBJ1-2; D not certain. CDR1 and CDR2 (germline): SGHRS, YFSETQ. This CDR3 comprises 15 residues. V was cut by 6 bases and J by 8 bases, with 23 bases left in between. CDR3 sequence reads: CASTLRANSDGGYTF. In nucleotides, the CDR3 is TGCGCCAGCACCCTGCGGGCTAACTCTGACGGCGGCTACACCTTC.

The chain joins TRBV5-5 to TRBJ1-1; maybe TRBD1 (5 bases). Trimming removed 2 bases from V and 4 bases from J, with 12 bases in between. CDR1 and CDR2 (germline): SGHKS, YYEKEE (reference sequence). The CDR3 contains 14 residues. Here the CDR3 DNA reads TGTGCCAGCAGCTTAAGTCCAGGGATCACTGAAGCTTTCTTT. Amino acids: CASSLSPGITEAFF.

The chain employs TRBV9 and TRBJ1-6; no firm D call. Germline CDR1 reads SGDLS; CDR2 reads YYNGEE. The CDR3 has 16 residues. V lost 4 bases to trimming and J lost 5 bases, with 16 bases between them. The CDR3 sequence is CASSPYGSGDNSPLHF. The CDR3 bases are TGTGCCAGCAGCCCTTATGGGTCTGGAGATAATTCACCCCTCCACTTT.